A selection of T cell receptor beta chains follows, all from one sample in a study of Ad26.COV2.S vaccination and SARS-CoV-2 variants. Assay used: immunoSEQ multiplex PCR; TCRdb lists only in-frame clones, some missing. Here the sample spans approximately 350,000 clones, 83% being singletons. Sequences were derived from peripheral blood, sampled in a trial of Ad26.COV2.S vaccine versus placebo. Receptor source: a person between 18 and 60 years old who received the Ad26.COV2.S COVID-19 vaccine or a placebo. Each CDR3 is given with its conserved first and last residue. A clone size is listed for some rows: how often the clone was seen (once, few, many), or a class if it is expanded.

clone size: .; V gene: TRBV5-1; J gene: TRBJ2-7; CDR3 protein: CASSSIRGEQYF
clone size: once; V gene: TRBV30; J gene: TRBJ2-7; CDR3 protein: CAWSGGGTGLNEQYF
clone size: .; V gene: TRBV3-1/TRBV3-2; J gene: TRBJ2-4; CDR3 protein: CASSQNLAGVSNIQYF
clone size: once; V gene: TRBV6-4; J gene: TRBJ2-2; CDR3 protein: CASSPRRTTRNTGELFF
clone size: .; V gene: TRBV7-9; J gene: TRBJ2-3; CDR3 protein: CASSSGGASTDTQYF
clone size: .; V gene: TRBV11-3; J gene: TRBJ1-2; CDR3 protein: CASSGRDRSGYTF
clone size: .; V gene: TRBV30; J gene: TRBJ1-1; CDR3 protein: CAWSRRNTEAFF
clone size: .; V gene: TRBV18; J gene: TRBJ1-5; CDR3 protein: CASSLTRTGQAQHF
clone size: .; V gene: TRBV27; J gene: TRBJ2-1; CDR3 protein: CASSLTGGTYNEQFF
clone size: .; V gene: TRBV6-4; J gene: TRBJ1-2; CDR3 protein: CASRARATQFAGYTF
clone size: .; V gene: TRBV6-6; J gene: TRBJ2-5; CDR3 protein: CASSYSRLLQETQYF
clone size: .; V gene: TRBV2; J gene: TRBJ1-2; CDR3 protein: CASGTGGYTF
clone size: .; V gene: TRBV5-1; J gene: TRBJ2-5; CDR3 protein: CASSRDRGQETQYF
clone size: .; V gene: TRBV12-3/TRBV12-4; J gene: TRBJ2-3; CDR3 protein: CASRTGSSDTQYF
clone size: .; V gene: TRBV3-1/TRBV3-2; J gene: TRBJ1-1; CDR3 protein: CASSQDRRGTEAFF
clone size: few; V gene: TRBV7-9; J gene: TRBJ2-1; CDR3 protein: CASSLRTSGRSTEQFF
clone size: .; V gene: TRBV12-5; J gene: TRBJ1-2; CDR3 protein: CASGPLGADYGYTF